The rows below give T cell receptor beta chains drawn from one sample of a study of response to subunit inactivated influenza vaccine. TCRdb passed the RT-PCR reads through MiXCR, listing each CDR3 protein once. Altogether about 520,000 distinct CDR3 sequences are present, about 25% being singletons, with the ten largest covering approximately 2%. The starting material was CD4+ T cells sorted from PBMCs, obtained around 5 days after vaccination. These receptors all stem from a man in his fifties or sixties who received an inactivated influenza vaccine. Each CDR3 is given with its conserved first and last residue. Fields, in order: V gene, J gene, CDR3 protein.

TRBV10-3	TRBJ2-3	CAISEGTSGPADTQYF
TRBV6-1	TRBJ1-1	CASSIPGLNTEAFF
TRBV14	TRBJ2-3	CASSQDHGDTQYF
TRBV20-1	TRBJ2-3	CSARGGRWRSDTQYF
TRBV7-2	TRBJ2-3	CASSHRLAGGVDTQYF
TRBV6-2/TRBV6-3	TRBJ2-6	CASSKVGQGRTGANVLTF
TRBV20-1	TRBJ2-5	CSVSAGGTETQYF
TRBV20-1	TRBJ2-7	CSARGTGGSYEQYF
TRBV20-1	TRBJ2-1	CSARVGTPNEQFF
TRBV10-2	TRBJ2-1	CASSPKRSAYNEQFF
TRBV9	TRBJ2-1	CASSVAMGSSYNEQFF
TRBV12-3/TRBV12-4	TRBJ2-7	CASSSGTGASEQYF
TRBV28	TRBJ2-1	CASSQLGGGDNEQFF